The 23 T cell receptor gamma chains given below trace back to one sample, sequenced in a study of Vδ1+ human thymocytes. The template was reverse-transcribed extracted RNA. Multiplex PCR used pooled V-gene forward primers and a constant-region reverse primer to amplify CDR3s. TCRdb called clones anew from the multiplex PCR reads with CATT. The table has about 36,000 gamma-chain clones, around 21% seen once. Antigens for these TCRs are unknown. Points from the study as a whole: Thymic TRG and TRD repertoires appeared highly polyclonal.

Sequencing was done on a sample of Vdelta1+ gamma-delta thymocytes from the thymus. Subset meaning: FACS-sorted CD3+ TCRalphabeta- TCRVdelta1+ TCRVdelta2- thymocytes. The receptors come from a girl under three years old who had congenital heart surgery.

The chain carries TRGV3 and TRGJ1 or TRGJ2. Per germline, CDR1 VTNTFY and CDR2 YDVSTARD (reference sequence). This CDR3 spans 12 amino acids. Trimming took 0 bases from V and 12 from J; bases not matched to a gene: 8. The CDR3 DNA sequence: TGTGCCACCTGGGACAGGGTTTCGAGGAAACTCTTT. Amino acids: CATWDRVSRKLF.

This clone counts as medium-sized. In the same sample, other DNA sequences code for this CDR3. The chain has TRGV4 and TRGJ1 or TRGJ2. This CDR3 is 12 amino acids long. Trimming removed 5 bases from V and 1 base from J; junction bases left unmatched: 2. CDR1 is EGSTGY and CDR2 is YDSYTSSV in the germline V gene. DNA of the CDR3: TGTGCCACCTGGGGCAATTATTATAAGAAACTCTTT. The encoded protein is CATWGNYYKKLF.

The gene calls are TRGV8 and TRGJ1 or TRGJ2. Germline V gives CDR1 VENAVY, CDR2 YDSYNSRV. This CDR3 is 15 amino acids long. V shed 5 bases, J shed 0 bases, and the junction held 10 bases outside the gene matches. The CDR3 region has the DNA TGTGCCACCTGGGTCCTTCGGCCGAATTATTATAAGAAACTCTTT. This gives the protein CATWVLRPNYYKKLF.

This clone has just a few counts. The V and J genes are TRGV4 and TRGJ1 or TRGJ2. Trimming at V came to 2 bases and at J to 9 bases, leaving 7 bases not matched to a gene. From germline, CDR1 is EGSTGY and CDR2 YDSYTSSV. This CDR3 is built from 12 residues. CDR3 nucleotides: TGTGCCACCTGGGATGAGGGCGTTAAGAAACTCTTT. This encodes CATWDEGVKKLF.

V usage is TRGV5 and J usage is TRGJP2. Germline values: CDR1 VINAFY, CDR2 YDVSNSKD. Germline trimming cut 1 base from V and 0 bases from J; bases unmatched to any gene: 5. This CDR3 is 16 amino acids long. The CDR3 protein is CATWDSNHSSDWIKTF. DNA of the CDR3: TGTGCCACCTGGGACAGCAACCATAGTAGTGATTGGATCAAGACGTTT.

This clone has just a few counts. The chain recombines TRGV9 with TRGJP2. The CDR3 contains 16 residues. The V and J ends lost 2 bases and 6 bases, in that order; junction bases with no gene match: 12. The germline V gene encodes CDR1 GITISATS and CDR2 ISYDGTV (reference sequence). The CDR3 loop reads CALWEAQRVGDWIKTF. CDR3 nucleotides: TGTGCCTTGTGGGAGGCCCAGAGGGTTGGTGATTGGATCAAGACGTTT.

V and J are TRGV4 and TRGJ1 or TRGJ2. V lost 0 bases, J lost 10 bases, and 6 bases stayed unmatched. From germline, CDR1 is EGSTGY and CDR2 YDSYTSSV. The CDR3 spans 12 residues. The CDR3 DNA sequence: TGTGCCACCTGGGATGGGCTGGAGAAGAAACTCTTT. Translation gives CATWDGLEKKLF.

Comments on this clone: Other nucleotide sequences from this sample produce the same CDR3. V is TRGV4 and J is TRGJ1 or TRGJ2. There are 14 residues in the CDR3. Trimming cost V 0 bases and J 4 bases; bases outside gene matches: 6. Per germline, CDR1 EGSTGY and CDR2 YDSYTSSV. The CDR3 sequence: CATWDGLNYYKKLF. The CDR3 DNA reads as TGTGCCACCTGGGATGGGCTTAACTATTATAAGAAACTCTTT.

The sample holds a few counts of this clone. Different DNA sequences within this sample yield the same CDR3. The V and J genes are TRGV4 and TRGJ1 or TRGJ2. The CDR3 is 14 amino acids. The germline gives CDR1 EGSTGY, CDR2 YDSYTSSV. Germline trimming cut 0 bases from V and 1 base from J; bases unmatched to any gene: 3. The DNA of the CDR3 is TGTGCCACCTGGGATGGGGATAATTATTATAAGAAACTCTTT. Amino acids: CATWDGDNYYKKLF.

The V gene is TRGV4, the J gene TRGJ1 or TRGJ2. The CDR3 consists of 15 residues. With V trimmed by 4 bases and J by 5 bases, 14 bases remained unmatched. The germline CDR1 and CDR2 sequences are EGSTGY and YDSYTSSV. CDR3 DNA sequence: TGTGCCACCTGGGACAAAACATTATTCGATTATAAGAAACTCTTT. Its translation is CATWDKTLFDYKKLF.

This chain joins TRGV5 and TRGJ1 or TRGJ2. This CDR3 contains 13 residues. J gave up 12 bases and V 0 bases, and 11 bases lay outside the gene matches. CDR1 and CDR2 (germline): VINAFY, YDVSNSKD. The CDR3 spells CATWDRPLVWKLF. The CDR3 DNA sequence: TGTGCCACCTGGGACAGGCCACTGGTATGGAAACTCTTT.

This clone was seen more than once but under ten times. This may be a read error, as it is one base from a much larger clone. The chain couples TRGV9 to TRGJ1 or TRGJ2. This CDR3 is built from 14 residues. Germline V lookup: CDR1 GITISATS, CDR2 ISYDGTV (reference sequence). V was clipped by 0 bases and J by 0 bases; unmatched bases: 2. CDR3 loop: CALWEVWNYYKKLF. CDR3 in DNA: TGTGCCTTGTGGGAGGTGTGGAATTATTATAAGAAACTCTTT.

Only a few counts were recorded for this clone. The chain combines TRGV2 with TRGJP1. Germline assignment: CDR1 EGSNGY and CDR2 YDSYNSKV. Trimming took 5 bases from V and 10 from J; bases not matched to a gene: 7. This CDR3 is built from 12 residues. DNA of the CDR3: TGTGCCACCTGGGCGAGGGATTGGTTCAAGATATTT. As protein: CATWARDWFKIF.

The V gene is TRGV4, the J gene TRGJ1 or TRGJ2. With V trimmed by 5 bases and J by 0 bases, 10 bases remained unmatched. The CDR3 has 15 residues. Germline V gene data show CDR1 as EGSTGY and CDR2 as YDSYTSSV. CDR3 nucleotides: TGTGCCACCTGGGGTAGCCAATCGAATTATTATAAGAAACTCTTT. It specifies CATWGSQSNYYKKLF.

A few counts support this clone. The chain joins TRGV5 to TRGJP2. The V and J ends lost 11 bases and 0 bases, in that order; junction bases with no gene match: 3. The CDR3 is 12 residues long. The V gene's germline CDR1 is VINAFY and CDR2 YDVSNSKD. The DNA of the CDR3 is TGTGCCATATATAGTAGTGATTGGATCAAGACGTTT. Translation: CAIYSSDWIKTF.

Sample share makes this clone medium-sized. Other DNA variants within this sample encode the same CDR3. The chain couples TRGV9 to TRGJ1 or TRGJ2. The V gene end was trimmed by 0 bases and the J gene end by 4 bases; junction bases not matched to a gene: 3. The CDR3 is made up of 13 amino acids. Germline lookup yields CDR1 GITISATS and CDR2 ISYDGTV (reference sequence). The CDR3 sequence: CALWEVRYYKKLF. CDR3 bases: TGTGCCTTGTGGGAGGTGCGGTATTATAAGAAACTCTTT.

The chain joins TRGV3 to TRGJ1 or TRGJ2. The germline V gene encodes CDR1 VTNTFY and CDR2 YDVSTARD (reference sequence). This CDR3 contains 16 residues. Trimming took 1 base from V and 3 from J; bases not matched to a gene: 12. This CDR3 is CATWDSPLPLYYKKLF. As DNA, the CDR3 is TGTGCCACCTGGGACAGTCCCCTTCCCCTTTATTATAAGAAACTCTTT.

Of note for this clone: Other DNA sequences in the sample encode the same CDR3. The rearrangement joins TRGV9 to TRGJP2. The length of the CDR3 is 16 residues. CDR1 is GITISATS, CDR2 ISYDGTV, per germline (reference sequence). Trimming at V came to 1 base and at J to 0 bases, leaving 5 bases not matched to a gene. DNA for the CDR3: TGTGCCTTGTGGGAGGTCTTATATAGTAGTGATTGGATCAAGACGTTT. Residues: CALWEVLYSSDWIKTF.

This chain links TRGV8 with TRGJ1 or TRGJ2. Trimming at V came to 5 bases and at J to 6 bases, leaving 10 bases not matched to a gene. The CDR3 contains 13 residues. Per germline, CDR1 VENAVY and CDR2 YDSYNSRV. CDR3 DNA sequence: TGTGCCACCTGGGCCCGGGGGATTTATAAGAAACTCTTT. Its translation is CATWARGIYKKLF.

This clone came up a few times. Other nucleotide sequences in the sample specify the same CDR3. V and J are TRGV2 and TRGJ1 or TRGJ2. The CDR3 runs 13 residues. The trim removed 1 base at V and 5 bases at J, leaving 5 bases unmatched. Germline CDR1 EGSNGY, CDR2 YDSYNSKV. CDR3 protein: CATWDGGDYKKLF. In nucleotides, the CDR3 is TGTGCCACCTGGGACGGTGGAGATTATAAGAAACTCTTT.

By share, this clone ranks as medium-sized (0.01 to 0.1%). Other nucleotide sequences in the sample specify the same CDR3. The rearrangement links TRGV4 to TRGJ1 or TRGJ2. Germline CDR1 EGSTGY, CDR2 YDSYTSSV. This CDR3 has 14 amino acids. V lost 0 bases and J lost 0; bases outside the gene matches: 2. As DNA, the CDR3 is TGTGCCACCTGGGATGGGCTGAATTATTATAAGAAACTCTTT. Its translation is CATWDGLNYYKKLF.

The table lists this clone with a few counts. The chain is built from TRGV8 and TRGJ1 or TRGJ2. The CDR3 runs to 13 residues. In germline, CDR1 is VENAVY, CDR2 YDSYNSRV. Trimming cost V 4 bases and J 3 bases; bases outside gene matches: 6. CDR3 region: CATWETIYYKKLF. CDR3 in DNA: TGTGCCACCTGGGAAACGATTTATTATAAGAAACTCTTT.

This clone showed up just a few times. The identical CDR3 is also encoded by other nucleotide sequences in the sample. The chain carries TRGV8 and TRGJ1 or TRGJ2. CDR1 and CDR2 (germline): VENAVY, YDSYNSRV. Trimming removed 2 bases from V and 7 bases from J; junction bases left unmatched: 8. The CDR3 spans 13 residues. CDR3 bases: TGTGCCACCTGGGATAAAGTTGGATATAAGAAACTCTTT. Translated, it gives CATWDKVGYKKLF.